This entry lists 27 T cell receptor beta chains sequenced from one sample in a study of T cell responses to AZD1222 COVID-19 vaccine. Here immunoSEQ multiplex PCR was the method, and the copy in TCRdb shows in-frame clones only, minus some. The data hold tens of thousands of clones, with nearly 90% observed a single time. Source: peripheral blood, taken 28 days after the second AZD1222 dose. Receptor source: an adult who received the AZD1222 COVID-19 vaccine.

A single count supports this clone. The CDR3 coding sequence is TGTGCCAGCAGTAAAGGGGGGGAGGTCTACGAGCAGTACTTC. This sequence encodes CASSKGGEVYEQYF. This sequence joins TRBV2 and TRBJ2-7; TRBD2 might be the D (7 bases). V lost 5 bases to trimming and J lost 3 bases, with 14 bases between them. From germline, CDR1 is SNHLY and CDR2 FYNNEI. The CDR3 has 14 residues.

The genes are TRBV7-9 and TRBJ1-2; D possibly corresponds to TRBD1 (5 bases). Trimming pared 5 bases from V and 5 bases from J, leaving 15 bases between. Germline CDR1 reads SEHNR; CDR2 reads FQNEAQ (reference sequence). The CDR3 runs 14 residues. The CDR3 nucleotides are TGTGCCAGCAGCCTCGGGGCCGAGGGATATGGCTACACCTTC. Protein: CASSLGAEGYGYTF.

The chain uses TRBV29-1 and TRBJ2-1; TRBD2 might be the D (6 bases). Germline V gene sequence: CDR1 SQVTM, CDR2 ANQGSEA. Trimming took off 3 bases at V and 0 bases at J, with 12 bases between the two ends. This CDR3 spans 15 amino acids. The CDR3: CSVDVGSLSYNEQFF. CDR3 nucleotides: TGCAGCGTTGATGTCGGGAGCCTCTCCTACAATGAGCAGTTCTTC.

V gene TRBV19 combines with J gene TRBJ1-5; 7 bases fit TRBD1. The CDR3 runs to 15 residues. Germline V gene sequence: CDR1 LNHDA, CDR2 SQIVND (reference sequence). With V trimmed by 2 bases and J by 7 bases, 8 bases remained unmatched. The CDR3 spells CASSIYRGPQQPQHF. In nucleotides, the CDR3 is TGTGCCAGTAGTATATACAGGGGTCCCCAGCAGCCCCAGCATTTT.

V is TRBV11-2 and J is TRBJ1-1; the D gene is possibly TRBD1 (5 bases). Trimming pared 6 bases from V and 1 base from J, leaving 12 bases between. Germline V gene lookup returns CDR1 SGHAT and CDR2 FQNNGV. The CDR3 sequence is 14 residues long. The CDR3 sequence is CASSQDTSNTEAFF. CDR3 bases: TGTGCCAGCAGTCAGGACACTTCGAACACTGAAGCTTTCTTT.

The V call is TRBV5-1, the J call TRBJ2-7; 9 bases are shared with TRBD1. CDR3 length: 15 residues. V was pared by 4 bases and J by 1 base, with 6 bases of the junction left unmatched. CDR1 and CDR2 (germline): SGHRS, YFSETQ. CDR3 region: CASSLGQGSSYEQYF. CDR3 nucleotides: TGCGCCAGCAGCCTCGGACAGGGGTCTTCCTACGAGCAGTACTTC.

There are a few counts of this clone. The chain employs TRBV6-4 and TRBJ2-7; D is unclear. Germline V gene sequence: CDR1 MRHNA, CDR2 SNTAGT. Trimming pared 11 bases from V and 4 bases from J, leaving 30 bases between. The CDR3 consists of 17 residues. The DNA of the CDR3 is TGTGCCCCCACGGCCCCCTCACAATTCTCACTTATGTACGAGCAGTACGTC. Translation gives CAPTAPSQFSLMYEQYV.

The chain has TRBV5-4 and TRBJ2-2; 15 bases align to TRBD2. CDR1 is SGHNT and CDR2 is YYREEE in the germline V gene (reference sequence). Trimming removed 4 bases from V and 8 bases from J; junction bases left unmatched: 6. There are 16 residues in the CDR3. The CDR3 region has the DNA TGTGCCAGCAGCCCCGGACTAGCGGGGGGGCTTGGGGAGCTGTTTTTT. It is translated as CASSPGLAGGLGELFF.

This chain links TRBV19 with TRBJ2-4; D not resolved. The CDR3 runs 13 residues. Trimming pared 0 bases from V and 6 bases from J, leaving 6 bases between. Germline-derived CDR1 and CDR2 are LNHDA and SQIVND (reference sequence). The CDR3 coding sequence is TGTGCCAGTAGTATAGAACAGACAAACATTCAGTACTTC. This gives the protein CASSIEQTNIQYF.

The V call is TRBV19, the J call TRBJ1-2; D unclear. CDR3 size: 13 residues. Germline V gene data show CDR1 as LNHDA and CDR2 as SQIVND (reference sequence). V was pared by 1 base and J by 6 bases, with 9 bases between. The CDR3 nucleotides read TGTGCCAGTAGTATAGCCTTTGGGGATGGCTACACCTTC. Protein product: CASSIAFGDGYTF.

The rearrangement uses TRBV7-3 and TRBJ1-1, with D uncertain. Looked up from germline, CDR1 is SGHTA and CDR2 is FQGTGA. The CDR3 spans 14 residues. V was pared by 5 bases and J by 2 bases, with 12 bases between. CDR3 protein: CASSLPGANTEAFF. The CDR3 DNA reads as TGTGCCAGCAGCCTACCTGGCGCCAACACTGAAGCTTTCTTT.

The genes are TRBV6-2 or TRBV6-3 and TRBJ2-2, with D hard to call. Trimming took 0 bases from V and 2 from J, leaving 10 bases between them. Germline V gene sequence: CDR1 MNHEY, CDR2 SVGEGT. CDR3 length: 16 amino acids. CDR3 nucleotide sequence: TGTGCCAGCAGTTACTCGTTCTCCTTTAACACCGGGGAGCTGTTTTTT. Its protein is CASSYSFSFNTGELFF.

CDR3 DNA: TGTGCCAGCGTTAGCTCACTCCCTGGAGGTGAGCAGTTCTTC. It translates to CASVSSLPGGEQFF. The chain joins TRBV2 to TRBJ2-1, with a possible D match to TRBD2 (5 bases). Trimming pared 8 bases from V and 9 bases from J, leaving 20 bases between. Germline V lookup: CDR1 SNHLY, CDR2 FYNNEI. CDR3 length equals 14 residues.

J is TRBJ2-7 and V is TRBV7-7; 9 nucleotides align to TRBD1. Germline V gives CDR1 SSHAT, CDR2 FNYEAQ (reference sequence). The CDR3 is made up of 15 amino acids. Unmatched junction bases numbered 5, after V lost 5 bases and J lost 0 bases. CDR3 amino acids: CASSPGTGSSYEQYF. The CDR3, as DNA: TGTGCCAGCAGCCCCGGGACAGGGAGCTCCTACGAGCAGTACTTC.

J is TRBJ2-3 and V is TRBV29-1; D is perhaps TRBD2 (5 bases). The ends were cut back, 4 bases at V and 2 bases at J, with 10 bases in the middle. This CDR3 is 13 amino acids long. CDR1 SQVTM and CDR2 ANQGSEA come from the germline V gene. Written as DNA, the CDR3 is TGCAGCGTTGCAAAAGCGGCCACAGATACGCAGTATTTT. This encodes CSVAKAATDTQYF.

The V and J genes are TRBV5-4 and TRBJ1-2, with D perhaps TRBD1 (6 bases). The V end was cut by 0 bases, the J end by 5 bases, with 11 bases between. Germline CDR1 reads SGHNT; CDR2 reads YYREEE (reference sequence). This CDR3 spans 14 amino acids. CDR3 loop: CASSLVGGTYGYTF. In DNA form, the CDR3 reads TGTGCCAGCAGCTTGGTTGGGGGCACGTATGGCTACACCTTC.

This clone turned up a few times. The chain joins TRBV5-5 to TRBJ2-5; the match to TRBD2 covers 8 bases. Germline-derived CDR1 and CDR2 are SGHKS and YYEKEE (reference sequence). J was trimmed by 1 base and V by 0 bases; bases with no gene match: 8. The CDR3 consists of 17 residues. DNA of the CDR3: TGTGCCAGCAGCTTGGTTTCTAGCGGGTTCTCCCAAGAGACCCAGTACTTC. It translates to CASSLVSSGFSQETQYF.

The V call is TRBV19, the J call TRBJ1-4; the match to TRBD1 covers 9 bases. V trimming: 7 bases; J trimming: 5 bases; junction bases outside the gene matches: 11. Germline V lookup: CDR1 LNHDA, CDR2 SQIVND (reference sequence). CDR3 length: 16 amino acids. CDR3 nucleotides: TGTGCCAGTACTCCTGTACAGGGGGCGTTGAATGAAAAACTGTTTTTT. This translates into CASTPVQGALNEKLFF. Full variable domain (rest looked up from reference TRBV19 and TRBJ1-4): DGGITQSPKYLFRKEGQNVTLSCEQNLNHDAMYWYRQDPGQGLRLIYYSQIVNDFQKGDIAEGYSVSREKKESFPLTVTSAQKNPTAFYLCASTPVQGALNEKLFFGSGTQLSVL.

The chain combines TRBV12-3 or TRBV12-4 with TRBJ2-3; D is unresolved. Trimming took off 5 bases at V and 11 bases at J, with 17 bases between the two ends. CDR3 length equals 13 residues. The CDR3 DNA follows: TGTGCCAGCAGTCCGGGTCCCCTGAAGAAGCAGTATTTT. As protein: CASSPGPLKKQYF.

This clone has only one observation. This sequence joins TRBV2 and TRBJ1-6; 7 bases align to TRBD1. With V trimmed by 7 bases and J by 3 bases, 6 bases remained unmatched. The CDR3 runs to 15 residues. Germline CDR1 SNHLY, CDR2 FYNNEI. The chain's CDR3 is CASNPTGSYNSPLHF. In DNA form, the CDR3 reads TGTGCCAGCAACCCGACAGGGAGCTATAATTCACCCCTCCACTTT.

The chain joins TRBV24-1 to TRBJ2-2, with D possibly matching TRBD2 (6 bases). Trimming took off 1 base at V and 3 bases at J, with 8 bases between the two ends. Per germline, CDR1 KGHDR and CDR2 SFDVKD. The CDR3 contains 15 residues. The CDR3 DNA reads as TGTGCCACCAGTGATTTAGGCGGGGACACCGGGGAGCTGTTTTTT. Translated, it gives CATSDLGGDTGELFF.

The chain is built from TRBV19 and TRBJ1-1; TRBD1 matches at 7 bases. V was pared by 7 bases and J by 6 bases, with 8 bases of the junction left unmatched. The CDR3 is 13 amino acids. CDR1 LNHDA and CDR2 SQIVND come from the germline V gene (reference sequence). The chain's CDR3 is CASIPGTVAEAFF. CDR3 nucleotide sequence: TGTGCCAGTATCCCTGGGACAGTGGCTGAAGCTTTCTTT. The whole variable domain, remainder taken from reference TRBV19 and TRBJ1-1, is DGGITQSPKYLFRKEGQNVTLSCEQNLNHDAMYWYRQDPGQGLRLIYYSQIVNDFQKGDIAEGYSVSREKKESFPLTVTSAQKNPTAFYLCASIPGTVAEAFFGQGTRLTVV.

The rearrangement joins TRBV7-8 to TRBJ2-3; no reliable D call. Between the trimmed V and J ends, which lost 1 base and 2 bases, there was a span of 7 bases. The germline gives CDR1 SGHVS, CDR2 FQNEAQ. The CDR3 extends over 14 amino acids. DNA of the CDR3: TGTGCCAGCAGCTTAGGAGGTATCACAGATACGCAGTATTTT. Protein sequence: CASSLGGITDTQYF.

This chain connects TRBV7-2 to TRBJ1-6, with unresolved D. Germline CDR1 SGHTA, CDR2 FQGNSA. The CDR3 consists of 17 residues. V was shortened by 1 base and J by 9 bases, with 19 bases between the two germline ends. The CDR3 coding sequence is TGTGCCAGCAGCTTAGGCTTGGGCAGTTTGATAGGTTCACCCCTCCACTTT. It codes for CASSLGLGSLIGSPLHF.

The CDR3 nucleotides are TGTGCCAGCAGTAGCCGGTGGCAGAAGAATTCCTACGAGCAGTACTTC. Residues: CASSSRWQKNSYEQYF. The V gene is TRBV6-2 or TRBV6-3, the J gene TRBJ2-7; D is uncertain. The CDR3 spans 16 residues. Germline assignment: CDR1 MNHEY and CDR2 SVGEGT. V lost 5 bases to trimming and J lost 1 base, with 18 bases between them.

The chain recombines TRBV9 with TRBJ2-1, with 14 positions matching TRBD2. The CDR3 is 16 amino acids. After removal of 4 bases from V and 6 bases from J, the junction contained 6 bases not matched to a gene. Germline CDR1 reads SGDLS; CDR2 reads YYNGEE. The CDR3 coding sequence is TGTGCCAGCAGCTCCCGACTAGCGGGAGGGCGCAATGAGCAGTTCTTC. This encodes CASSSRLAGGRNEQFF.

The gene calls are TRBV6-5 and TRBJ2-3; no clear D. Trimming stripped 0 bases from V and 5 bases from J, with 12 bases between. Germline V gene lookup returns CDR1 MNHEY and CDR2 SVGAGI. The CDR3 extends over 15 amino acids. The CDR3 region has the DNA TGTGCCAGCAGTTACTCAGTTCCCACACAAGATACGCAGTATTTT. The encoded protein is CASSYSVPTQDTQYF.